This TCR beta chain was recorded in a study of cytomegalovirus exposure and HLA in healthy donors. Study details: Across 350 to 500 genotyped donors, around 80% landed in the Caucasian-associated ancestry cluster.

This clone has a handful of counts. What it binds is unknown. V gave up 7 bases and J gave up 1 base; unmatched junction bases: 6. Germline CDR1 is LNHDA and CDR2 is SQIVND (reference sequence). The CDR3 contains 14 residues. Vbeta (60) and Jbeta (13) primers were used in the PCR. Profiling relied on immunoSEQ multiplex PCR, and the TCRdb table lists in-frame clones only, not all of them. The table records 100,000 to 150,000 clones, about 80% of them present only once. Study conclusions and caveats: In a later analysis, at a false discovery rate of 0.05, approximately 16,000 TCR beta sequences matched HLA alleles. The authors excluded some V segments, including TRBV6-2 and TRBV6-3, as indistinguishable. Earlier analysis yielded a pattern in which most TCR beta V segments were productive about 90% or about 30% of the time.

Sequences were obtained from PBMCs. This chain links TRBV19 with TRBJ1-1; TRBD1 aligns across 7 bases. The clonotype originates from a female donor in good health and CMV-seropositive. Here the CDR3 reads CASIRGQANTEAFF. The CDR3 coding sequence is TGTGCCAGTATTCGTGGACAGGCGAACACTGAAGCTTTCTTT.